The 14 T cell receptor beta chains in this list originate from one sample, sequenced in a study of blood T cell repertoires in COVID-19. Profiled with immunoSEQ multiplex PCR; TCRdb holds only in-frame clones, not every one. The repertoire has just under 80,000 clones, over 65% of them found once; the top ten carry approximately 10%. The sample comprised peripheral blood. These receptors originate from a human donor in a cohort sampled during active COVID-19.

The chain uses TRBV5-8 and TRBJ1-4; no reliable D call. The CDR3 sequence is 15 residues long. CDR1 and CDR2 from the germline V gene are SGHTS and YDEGEE. V lost 4 bases and J lost 0, with 10 bases in between. The chain's CDR3 is CASSTTTATNEKLFF. The CDR3 DNA sequence: TGTGCCAGCAGCACGACCACAGCAACTAATGAAAAACTGTTTTTT.

The chain uses TRBV5-1 and TRBJ2-3; 8 bases are shared with TRBD2. The junction had 4 bases not matched to a gene; V was cut back by 3 bases and J by 4 bases. The CDR3 covers 14 residues. Germline V gives CDR1 SGHRS, CDR2 YFSETQ. This chain's CDR3 is CASSYQTSADTQYF. The DNA of the CDR3 is TGCGCCAGCAGCTACCAGACTAGCGCAGATACGCAGTATTTT. Drawing the rest from reference TRBV5-1 and TRBJ2-3, the complete variable domain is KAGVTQTPRYLIKTRGQQVTLSCSPISGHRSVSWYQQTPGQGLQFLFEYFSETQRNKGNFPGRFSGRQFSNSRSEMNVSTLELGDSALYLCASSYQTSADTQYFGPGTRLTVL.

The chain employs TRBV5-1 and TRBJ2-5, with TRBD2 matching 7 bases. The CDR3 totals 15 residues. V shed 2 bases, J shed 5 bases, and the junction held 9 bases outside the gene matches. Germline V lookup: CDR1 SGHRS, CDR2 YFSETQ. The CDR3 DNA sequence: TGCGCCAGCAGCTTTTCGGGGGGAGTAGAGGAGACCCAGTACTTC. The encoded protein is CASSFSGGVEETQYF.

V and J are TRBV23-1 and TRBJ2-7; a possible D gene is TRBD1 (7 bases). TRBV23-1 is classed as an ORF, of uncertain function. The V end lost 6 bases, the J end lost 0 bases, and 18 bases lay between the germline ends. The CDR3 spans 16 residues. The CDR3 region has the DNA TGCGCCAGCAGCCAAAGCGGGCAGGGGGTCTCCTACGAGCAGTACTTC. Translating gives CASSQSGQGVSYEQYF.

This clone was observed a single time. The chain joins TRBV15 to TRBJ2-4, with D possibly matching TRBD1 (6 bases). Trimming took off 5 bases at V and 0 bases at J, with 23 bases between the two ends. CDR1 is LNHNV, CDR2 YYDKDF, per germline (reference sequence). The CDR3 extends over 19 amino acids. The CDR3 DNA sequence: TGTGCCACCAGCTCCAGGACAGAAACGAAGATCCTAGCCAAAAACATTCAGTACTTC. It specifies CATSSRTETKILAKNIQYF.

The V and J genes are TRBV28 and TRBJ2-7; 9 bases line up with TRBD1. CDR1 and CDR2 from the germline V gene are MDHEN and SYDVKM. The length of the CDR3 is 14 residues. The V gene end was trimmed by 2 bases and the J gene end by 4 bases; junction bases not matched to a gene: 3. In DNA, the CDR3 is TGTGCCAGCAGTTTAACAGGGGGCTATTACGAGCAGTACTTC. Translating gives CASSLTGGYYEQYF.

This rearrangement joins TRBV5-1 to TRBJ2-7; 8 nucleotides align to TRBD2. Germline V CDR1 and CDR2: SGHRS, YFSETQ. Trimming took 3 bases from V and 1 from J; bases not matched to a gene: 9. The CDR3 has 16 residues. The CDR3 sequence is CASSWEAGARSYEQYF. The CDR3 nucleotides read TGCGCCAGCAGCTGGGAAGCGGGAGCCAGGTCCTACGAGCAGTACTTC.

J is TRBJ2-7 and V is TRBV28, with 8 bases identical to TRBD1. This CDR3 is built from 15 residues. Germline trimming cut 7 bases from V and 4 bases from J; bases unmatched to any gene: 12. CDR1 and CDR2 from the germline V gene are MDHEN and SYDVKM. The CDR3 bases are TGTGCCAGCACCACGGGCCGGGACAGGAAATACGAGCAGTACTTC. The encoded protein is CASTTGRDRKYEQYF.

The chain has TRBV14 and TRBJ1-1; 9 positions agree with TRBD1. Germline V gene sequence: CDR1 SGHDN, CDR2 FVKESK. This CDR3 is 14 amino acids long. The V and J ends lost 6 bases and 5 bases, in that order; junction bases with no gene match: 7. CDR3 sequence: CASRRQGVWTEAFF. DNA of the CDR3: TGTGCCAGCAGACGACAGGGGGTATGGACTGAAGCTTTCTTT.

The chain joins TRBV3-1 (or the pseudogene TRBV3-2) to TRBJ1-3; D call uncertain. This CDR3 contains 16 residues. CDR1 is LGHDT and CDR2 is YNNKEL in the germline V gene (reference sequence). Trimming took 5 bases from V and 7 from J, leaving 21 bases between them. The CDR3 nucleotides read TGTGCCAGCAGCTCCGACCGGCGGGGAGTAAGGAACACCATATATTTT. Translated: CASSSDRRGVRNTIYF.

V usage is TRBV5-4 and J usage is TRBJ2-6, with TRBD2 matching 9 bases. V lost 1 base, J lost 3 bases, and 5 bases stayed unmatched. Germline V gene data show CDR1 as SGHNT and CDR2 as YYREEE (reference sequence). The CDR3 is 17 amino acids. The CDR3 nucleotides are TGTGCCAGCAGCTTGAGTGCGGGAGGGCTTGGGGCCAACGTCCTGACTTTC. Protein sequence: CASSLSAGGLGANVLTF.

This clone was detected only once. This sequence joins TRBV4-1 and TRBJ1-4, with TRBD1 matching over 7 bases. The V segment lost 1 base and the J segment 4 bases; nucleotides outside the gene matches: 6. The germline CDR1 and CDR2 sequences are MGHRA and YSYEKL. This CDR3 comprises 16 residues. In DNA form, the CDR3 reads TGCGCCAGCAGCCAAGGCAGGGGGATGAATAATGAAAAACTGTTTTTT. It specifies CASSQGRGMNNEKLFF.

The J gene is TRBJ2-5, the V gene TRBV6-1; 7 bases map to TRBD2. After removal of 2 bases from V and 5 bases from J, the junction contained 5 bases not matched to a gene. The V gene's germline CDR1 is MNHNS and CDR2 SASEGT. This CDR3 has 14 residues. CDR3 region: CASSEWGGLETQYF. In nucleotides, the CDR3 is TGTGCCAGCAGTGAATGGGGGGGTCTGGAGACCCAGTACTTC.

The gene calls are TRBV27 and TRBJ2-7; D is perhaps TRBD2 (5 bases). V dropped 5 bases and J dropped 1 base, with 18 bases sitting between them. The CDR3 is made up of 16 amino acids. CDR1 is MNHEY, CDR2 SMNVEV, per germline (reference sequence). The CDR3 DNA reads TGTGCCAGCAGTGACCGCGGGCTGCCTCCTTCCTACGAGCAGTACTTC. Translation gives CASSDRGLPPSYEQYF.